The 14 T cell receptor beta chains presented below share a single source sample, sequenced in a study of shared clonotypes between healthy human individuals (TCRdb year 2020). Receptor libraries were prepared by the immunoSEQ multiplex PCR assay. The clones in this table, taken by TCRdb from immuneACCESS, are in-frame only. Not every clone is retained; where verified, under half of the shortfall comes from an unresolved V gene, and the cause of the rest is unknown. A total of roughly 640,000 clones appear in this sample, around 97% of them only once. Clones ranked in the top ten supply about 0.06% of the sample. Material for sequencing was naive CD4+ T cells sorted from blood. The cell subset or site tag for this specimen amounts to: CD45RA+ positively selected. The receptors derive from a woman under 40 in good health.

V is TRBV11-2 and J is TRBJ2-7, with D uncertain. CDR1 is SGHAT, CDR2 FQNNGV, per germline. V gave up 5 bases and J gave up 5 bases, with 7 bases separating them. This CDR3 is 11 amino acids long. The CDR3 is CASSLSHEQYF. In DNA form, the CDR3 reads TGTGCCAGCAGCCTCAGCCACGAGCAGTACTTC. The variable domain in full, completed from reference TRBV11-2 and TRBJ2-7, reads EAGVAQSPRYKIIEKRQSVAFWCNPISGHATLYWYQQILGQGPKLLIQFQNNGVVDDSQLPKDRFSAERLKGVDSTLKIQPAKLEDSAVYLCASSLSHEQYFGPGTRLTVT.

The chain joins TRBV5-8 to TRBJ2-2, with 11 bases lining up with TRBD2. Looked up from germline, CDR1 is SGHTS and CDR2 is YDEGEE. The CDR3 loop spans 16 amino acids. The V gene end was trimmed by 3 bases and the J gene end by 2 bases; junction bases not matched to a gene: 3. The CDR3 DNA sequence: TGTGCCAGCAGCTCGGGACTAGCGGTAAACACCGGGGAGCTGTTTTTT. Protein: CASSSGLAVNTGELFF.

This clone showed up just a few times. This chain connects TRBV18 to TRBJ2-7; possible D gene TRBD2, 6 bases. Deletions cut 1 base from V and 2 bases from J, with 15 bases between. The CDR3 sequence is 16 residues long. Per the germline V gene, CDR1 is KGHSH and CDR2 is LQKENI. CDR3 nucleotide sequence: TGTGCCAGCTCACCACGGAGCGGGCCTATTACCTACGAGCAGTACTTC. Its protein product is CASSPRSGPITYEQYF.

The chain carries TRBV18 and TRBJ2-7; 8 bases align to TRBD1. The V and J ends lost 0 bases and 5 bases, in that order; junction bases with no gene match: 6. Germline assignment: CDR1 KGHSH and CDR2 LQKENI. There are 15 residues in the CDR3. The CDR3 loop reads CASSPPVQGAHEQYF. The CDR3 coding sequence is TGTGCCAGCTCACCACCTGTTCAGGGGGCCCACGAGCAGTACTTC.

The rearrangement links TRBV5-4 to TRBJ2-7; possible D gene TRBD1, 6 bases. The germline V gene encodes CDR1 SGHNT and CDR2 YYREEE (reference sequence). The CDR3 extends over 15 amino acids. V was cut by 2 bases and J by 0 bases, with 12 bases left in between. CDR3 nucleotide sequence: TGTGCCAGCAGCTTTGGCCGGGACAACTCCTACGAGCAGTACTTC. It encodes CASSFGRDNSYEQYF.

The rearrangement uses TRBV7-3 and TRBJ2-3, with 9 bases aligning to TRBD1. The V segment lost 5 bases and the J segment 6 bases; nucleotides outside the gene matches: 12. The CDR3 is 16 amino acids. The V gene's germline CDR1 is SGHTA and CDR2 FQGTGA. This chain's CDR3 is CASSRNPGTGYDTQYF. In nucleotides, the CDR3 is TGTGCCAGCAGCCGAAATCCCGGGACAGGGTACGATACGCAGTATTTT.

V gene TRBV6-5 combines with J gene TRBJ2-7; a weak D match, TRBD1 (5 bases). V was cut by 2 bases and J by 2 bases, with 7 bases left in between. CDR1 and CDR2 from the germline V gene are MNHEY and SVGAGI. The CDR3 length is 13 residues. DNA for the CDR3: TGTGCCAGCAGTTACCAGGGAACCTACGAGCAGTACTTC. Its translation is CASSYQGTYEQYF.

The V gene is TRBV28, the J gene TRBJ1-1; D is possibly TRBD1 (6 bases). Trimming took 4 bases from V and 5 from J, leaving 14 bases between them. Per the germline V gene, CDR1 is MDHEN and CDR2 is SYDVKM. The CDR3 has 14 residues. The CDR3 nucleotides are TGTGCCAGCAGTTCACAGGGCCGCGGAACTGAAGCTTTCTTT. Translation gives CASSSQGRGTEAFF.

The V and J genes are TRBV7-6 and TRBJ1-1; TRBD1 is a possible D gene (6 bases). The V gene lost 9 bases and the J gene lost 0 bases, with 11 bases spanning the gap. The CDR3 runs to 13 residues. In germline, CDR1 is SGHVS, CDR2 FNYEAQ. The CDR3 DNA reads TGTGCCAGTCTAAGGGGGATGAACACTGAAGCTTTCTTT. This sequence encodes CASLRGMNTEAFF.

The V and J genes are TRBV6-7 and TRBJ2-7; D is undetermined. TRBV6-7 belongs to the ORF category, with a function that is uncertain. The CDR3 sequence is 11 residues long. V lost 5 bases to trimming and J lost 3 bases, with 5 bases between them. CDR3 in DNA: TGTGCCAGCAGTCCAGACTACGAGCAGTACTTC. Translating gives CASSPDYEQYF.

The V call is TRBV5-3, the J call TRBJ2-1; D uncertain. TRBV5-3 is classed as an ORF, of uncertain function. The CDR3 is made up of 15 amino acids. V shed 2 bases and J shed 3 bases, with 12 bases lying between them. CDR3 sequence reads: CARSFSGLYYNEQFF. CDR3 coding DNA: TGTGCCAGAAGCTTTTCCGGGTTGTACTACAATGAGCAGTTCTTC.

The DNA of the CDR3 is TGTGCCAGCAGTAGGTTGTCGGGACAGGATTCTAGCACAGATACGCAGTATTTT. The encoded protein is CASSRLSGQDSSTDTQYF. V gene TRBV5-6 combines with J gene TRBJ2-3; TRBD1 matches at 8 bases. Germline CDR1 and CDR2: SGHDT and YYEEEE. The CDR3 has 18 residues. V lost 5 bases to trimming and J lost 0 bases; unmatched junction nucleotides: 14.

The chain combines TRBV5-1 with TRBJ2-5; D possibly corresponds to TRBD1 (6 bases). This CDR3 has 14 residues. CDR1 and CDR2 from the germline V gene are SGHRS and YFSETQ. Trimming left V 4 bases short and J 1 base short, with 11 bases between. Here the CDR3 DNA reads TGCGCCAGCAGCGTACAGGGTCTCCAAGAGACCCAGTACTTC. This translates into CASSVQGLQETQYF.

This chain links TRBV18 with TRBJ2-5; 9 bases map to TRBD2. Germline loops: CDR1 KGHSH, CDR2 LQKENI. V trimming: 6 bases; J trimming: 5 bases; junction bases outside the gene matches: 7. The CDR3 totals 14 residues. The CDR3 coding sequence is TGTGCCAGCTCTAGCGGGAGTATTGGGGAGACCCAGTACTTC. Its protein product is CASSSGSIGETQYF.